These 30 T cell receptor beta chains came from one sample sequenced in a study of beta chain features in type 1 diabetes. Of the isolated RNA, all was reverse transcribed, and so the sequenced material was expressed TCRB transcripts. Measured with immunoSEQ multiplex PCR; TCRdb has only the in-frame clones, and not every one. The data contain around 200,000 clones, about 13% of them singletons. The material sequenced was central memory CD4+ T cells from blood. The source of these receptors is a woman younger than 35 in good health.

This CDR3 reads CSVVRDSYEQYF. CDR3 DNA: TGCAGCGTGGTCAGGGATAGCTACGAGCAGTACTTC. The genes are TRBV29-1 and TRBJ2-7; perhaps TRBD1 as D (5 bases). The CDR3 consists of 12 residues. V was clipped by 6 bases and J by 3 bases, with 12 bases between them. Germline CDR1 reads SQVTM; CDR2 reads ANQGSEA.

V and J are TRBV30 and TRBJ1-5; 7 bases are a match to TRBD1. This CDR3 region has 14 residues. J gave up 4 bases and V 2 bases, and 5 bases lay outside the gene matches. Germline CDR1 reads GTSNPN; CDR2 reads SVGIG (reference sequence). The CDR3 bases are TGTGCCTGGAGTAGAGGGGGCAGGAATCAGCCCCAGCATTTT. Amino acids: CAWSRGGRNQPQHF.

Only a few counts were recorded for this clone. The germline gene is not matched at one end of the junction; a read error may be the cause. The sample contains more than one DNA sequence encoding this CDR3. V usage is TRBV4-1 and J usage is TRBJ2-1; D gene unclear. Germline loops: CDR1 MGHRA, CDR2 YSYEKL. The CDR3 contains 14 residues. For the CDR3, the DNA is TGTGCCAGCAGCCAAGGAAGAGCTGACAATGAGCAGTTCTTC. Translating gives CASSQGRADNEQFF.

This clone was seen more than once but under ten times. This rearrangement joins TRBV9 to TRBJ2-2; TRBD2 aligns across 7 bases. The CDR3 has 15 amino acids. V lost 0 bases to trimming and J lost 6 bases; unmatched junction nucleotides: 5. Germline lookup yields CDR1 SGDLS and CDR2 YYNGEE. This chain's CDR3 is CASSVVARESGELFF. In DNA, the CDR3 is TGTGCCAGCAGCGTAGTGGCGCGGGAGTCCGGGGAGCTGTTTTTT.

The chain combines TRBV29-1 with TRBJ2-2; the D gene is possibly TRBD1 (6 bases). V was pared by 1 base and J by 15 bases, with 15 bases between. The CDR3 loop spans 12 amino acids. CDR1 SQVTM and CDR2 ANQGSEA come from the germline V gene. CDR3 protein: CSVEAVRGVLFF. The CDR3 coding sequence is TGCAGCGTTGAAGCAGTCAGGGGAGTGTTGTTTTTT.

The chain has TRBV4-3 and TRBJ2-2; no clear D gene. The germline CDR1 and CDR2 sequences are LGHNA and YSLEER. V lost 0 bases and J 6 bases, leaving 8 bases between the germline ends. The CDR3 totals 14 residues. CDR3 loop: CASSQERVPGELFF. The CDR3 DNA reads as TGCGCCAGCAGCCAAGAACGGGTCCCCGGGGAGCTGTTTTTT.

The chain has TRBV6-1 and TRBJ2-1, with 15 positions matching TRBD2. Trimming took 5 bases from V and 10 from J; bases not matched to a gene: 9. Germline lookup yields CDR1 MNHNS and CDR2 SASEGT. The CDR3 consists of 16 residues. The CDR3 sequence is CASSKGLAGGPYEQFF. For the CDR3, the DNA is TGTGCCAGCAGTAAAGGACTAGCGGGAGGGCCTTACGAGCAGTTCTTC.

A few counts support this clone. The chain carries TRBV25-1 and TRBJ1-2; TRBD1 aligns across 7 bases. Germline V gene lookup returns CDR1 MGHDK and CDR2 SYGVNS. The CDR3 runs to 14 residues. Germline trimming cut 3 bases from V and 8 bases from J; bases unmatched to any gene: 9. Here the CDR3 reads CASSDKIGTAGYTF. The DNA of the CDR3 is TGTGCCAGCAGTGACAAGATCGGGACAGCCGGCTACACCTTC.

The CDR3 nucleotides read TGTGCCAGCAGCTTAAGTAGCGGCCCCACCTACGAGCAGTACTTC. It is translated as CASSLSSGPTYEQYF. The chain links TRBV7-9 to TRBJ2-7, with D perhaps matching TRBD2 (6 bases). This CDR3 has 15 amino acids. Trimming removed 2 bases at V and 2 bases at J, with 13 bases between. Germline V gene lookup returns CDR1 SEHNR and CDR2 FQNEAQ (reference sequence).

This clone turned up a few times. J is TRBJ2-5 and V is TRBV5-6, with 12 bases lining up with TRBD2. The CDR3 has 19 residues. The germline V gene encodes CDR1 SGHDT and CDR2 YYEEEE. With V trimmed by 2 bases and J by 2 bases, 13 bases remained unmatched. The CDR3 spells CASSFSGLAGGPGQETQYF. CDR3 sequence (DNA): TGTGCCAGCAGCTTTAGCGGGCTAGCGGGAGGGCCGGGACAAGAGACCCAGTACTTC.

This clone was seen more than once but under ten times. The chain uses TRBV29-1 and TRBJ2-7; tentative D call: TRBD1 (5 bases). Germline V gives CDR1 SQVTM, CDR2 ANQGSEA. This CDR3 is built from 12 residues. V lost 6 bases, J lost 2 bases, and 11 bases lay in between. The CDR3 loop is CSVPGPTYEQYF. DNA for the CDR3: TGCAGCGTCCCAGGGCCGACCTACGAGCAGTACTTC.

The V and J genes are TRBV14 and TRBJ2-4; D might be TRBD1 (7 bases). In germline, CDR1 is SGHDN, CDR2 FVKESK. V lost 0 bases and J 4 bases, leaving 13 bases between the germline ends. The CDR3 is made up of 16 amino acids. CDR3 in amino acids: CASSQDLATGKNIQYF. The CDR3 DNA reads as TGTGCCAGCAGCCAAGATCTAGCGACAGGGAAAAACATTCAGTACTTC.

This clone was detected only a few times. This chain connects TRBV9 to TRBJ1-2; tentatively, D is TRBD1 (5 bases). Germline V lookup: CDR1 SGDLS, CDR2 YYNGEE. The CDR3 length is 13 residues. Trimming stripped 4 bases from V and 7 bases from J, with 14 bases between. The CDR3 reads CASSSQTDSGYTF. The CDR3 region has the DNA TGTGCCAGCAGCTCCCAGACAGATTCTGGCTACACCTTC.

The J gene is TRBJ2-3, the V gene TRBV27, with D possibly being TRBD1 (5 bases). The germline V and J ends were trimmed by 2 bases and 4 bases, with 13 bases remaining between them. Germline V CDR1 and CDR2: MNHEY, SMNVEV (reference sequence). This CDR3 spans 15 amino acids. The CDR3 nucleotides read TGTGCCAGCAGTTTACAGGGTGATGCAGCAGATACGCAGTATTTT. Translated: CASSLQGDAADTQYF.

The chain carries TRBV9 and TRBJ1-5, with 8 bases lining up with TRBD1. Unmatched junction bases numbered 11, after V lost 9 bases and J lost 6 bases. CDR3 size: 14 residues. Germline CDR1 and CDR2: SGDLS and YYNGEE. CDR3 loop: CAIPTRGQTQPQHF. The CDR3 DNA is TGTGCCATCCCAACCAGGGGGCAGACTCAGCCCCAGCATTTT.

This clone showed up many times. The V and J genes are TRBV23-1 and TRBJ2-1, with TRBD2 matching 9 bases. TRBV23-1 falls under the ORF class, with uncertain function. V gave up 3 bases and J gave up 14 bases; unmatched junction bases: 8. The CDR3 has 13 amino acids. CDR3 in DNA: TGCGCCAGCAGTCATTCCGGGACTAGCAGGGAGTTCTTC. Amino acids: CASSHSGTSREFF.

This clone was detected only a few times. The chain employs TRBV15 and TRBJ2-1; D is possibly TRBD2 (6 bases). This CDR3 contains 12 residues. V was shortened by 4 bases and J by 8 bases, with 9 bases between the two germline ends. CDR1 and CDR2 (germline): LNHNV, YYDKDF (reference sequence). CDR3 in DNA: TGTGCCACCAGCACCAGACTAGATGAGCAGTTCTTC. As protein: CATSTRLDEQFF.

The genes are TRBV7-3 and TRBJ1-5; 7 bases are shared with TRBD1. The V and J ends lost 5 bases and 7 bases, in that order; junction bases with no gene match: 11. Germline CDR1 SGHTA, CDR2 FQGTGA. CDR3 size: 15 residues. The CDR3 coding sequence is TGTGCCAGCAGCCCCCAGGGGGGCGCGGGGCAGCCCCAGCATTTT. Its protein is CASSPQGGAGQPQHF.

This clone was seen a few times. The DNA for the CDR3 is TGTGCCAGCAGCTTGGGAGCAACTAATGAAAAACTGTTTTTT. Its protein is CASSLGATNEKLFF. V usage is TRBV5-5 and J usage is TRBJ1-4; D is uncertain. The CDR3 has 14 residues. CDR1 and CDR2 from the germline V gene are SGHKS and YYEKEE (reference sequence). V was shortened by 0 bases and J by 0 bases, with 3 bases between the two germline ends.

This clone was counted between two and nine times. The V gene is TRBV28, the J gene TRBJ2-7; weak D call: TRBD1 (6 bases). V was shortened by 4 bases and J by 2 bases, with 6 bases between the two germline ends. The CDR3 sequence is 12 residues long. Germline V gene lookup returns CDR1 MDHEN and CDR2 SYDVKM. CDR3 nucleotide sequence: TGTGCCAGCAGTTGGACAGCCTACGAGCAGTACTTC. Protein: CASSWTAYEQYF.

This clone showed up just a few times. V usage is TRBV11-2 and J usage is TRBJ2-1, with 7 nucleotides matching TRBD2. J was trimmed by 5 bases and V by 1 base; bases with no gene match: 5. This CDR3 comprises 15 residues. The V gene's germline CDR1 is SGHAT and CDR2 FQNNGV. Written as DNA, the CDR3 is TGTGCCAGCAGCTTAGCCGGGAGGCGAAACAATGAGCAGTTCTTC. This sequence encodes CASSLAGRRNNEQFF.

The V gene is TRBV29-1, the J gene TRBJ2-2; TRBD1 is a possible D gene (6 bases). Germline V gene data show CDR1 as SQVTM and CDR2 as ANQGSEA. The CDR3 spans 11 residues. Trimming removed 1 base at V and 15 bases at J, with 12 bases between. The CDR3 loop is CSVEAGRTVFF. The CDR3 DNA sequence: TGCAGCGTTGAAGCAGGCCGGACAGTGTTTTTT.

The table lists this clone with a few counts. The V gene is TRBV6-5, the J gene TRBJ1-5, with 7 positions matching TRBD1. The V segment lost 4 bases and the J segment 0 bases; nucleotides outside the gene matches: 3. In germline, CDR1 is MNHEY, CDR2 SVGAGI. The CDR3 length is 15 residues. As DNA, the CDR3 is TGTGCCAGCAGTTCCAGGGGGTTTAGCAATCAGCCCCAGCATTTT. It is translated as CASSSRGFSNQPQHF.

This clone was counted only a few times. The CDR3 here is CAWSDGHLPGYTF. Here the CDR3 DNA reads TGTGCCTGGAGTGACGGACATTTGCCTGGCTACACCTTC. The V gene is TRBV30, the J gene TRBJ1-2; TRBD1 might be the D (5 bases). With 1 base removed from V and 7 bases from J, the gap between germline ends came to 13 bases. The CDR3 is made up of 13 amino acids. Germline-derived CDR1 and CDR2 are GTSNPN and SVGIG (reference sequence). Based on the CDR3 plus reference TRBV30 and TRBJ1-2, the full variable domain is SQTIHQWPATLVQPVGSPLSLECTVEGTSNPNLYWYRQAAGRGLQLLFYSVGIGQISSEVPQNLSASRPQDRQFILSSKKLLLSDSGFYLCAWSDGHLPGYTFGSGTRLTVV.

The gene calls are TRBV6-6 and TRBJ1-2; 7 nucleotides align to TRBD1. This CDR3 is built from 14 residues. Germline V gene data show CDR1 as MNHNY and CDR2 as SVGAGI (reference sequence). Trimming at V came to 4 bases and at J to 5 bases, leaving 7 bases not matched to a gene. The CDR3 DNA follows: TGTGCCAGCAGTTTAGGACAGGCCAATTATGGCTACACCTTC. It specifies CASSLGQANYGYTF.

This chain connects TRBV30 to TRBJ2-7, with TRBD1 identical over 10 bases. The V segment lost 8 bases and the J segment 2 bases; nucleotides outside the gene matches: 9. This CDR3 region has 14 residues. CDR1 GTSNPN and CDR2 SVGIG come from the germline V gene (reference sequence). This CDR3 is CAGVRDRGAYEQYF. The CDR3 DNA sequence: TGTGCCGGGGTCCGGGACAGGGGAGCCTACGAGCAGTACTTC.

This clone was found a few times. The rearrangement links TRBV7-2 to TRBJ2-5; TRBD2 aligns across 7 bases. This CDR3 comprises 15 residues. V trimming: 1 base; J trimming: 7 bases; junction bases outside the gene matches: 9. In germline, CDR1 is SGHTA, CDR2 FQGNSA. The CDR3 here is CASSLEGGIAGTQYF. DNA of the CDR3: TGTGCCAGCAGCTTAGAGGGAGGGATAGCGGGGACCCAGTACTTC.

This chain uses TRBV7-9 with TRBJ2-5; 14 bases map to TRBD2. CDR3 length: 19 residues. CDR1 is SEHNR, CDR2 FQNEAQ, per germline (reference sequence). After removal of 4 bases from V and 2 bases from J, the junction contained 12 bases not matched to a gene. CDR3 residues: CASSWRTSGRFDPQETQYF. Here the CDR3 DNA reads TGTGCCAGCAGCTGGAGGACTAGCGGGAGGTTCGACCCACAAGAGACCCAGTACTTC. Together with reference TRBV7-9 and TRBJ2-5, the CDR3 gives the full variable domain: DTGVSQNPRHKITKRGQNVTFRCDPISEHNRLYWYRQTLGQGPEFLTYFQNEAQLEKSRLLSDRFSAERPKGSFSTLEIQRTEQGDSAMYLCASSWRTSGRFDPQETQYFGPGTRLLVL.

This clone was detected ten times or more. This sequence joins TRBV29-1 and TRBJ2-2; TRBD2 matches 14 bases. The V segment lost 7 bases and the J segment 5 bases; nucleotides outside the gene matches: 6. The CDR3 contains 15 residues. The germline gives CDR1 SQVTM, CDR2 ANQGSEA. The CDR3 is CSARGLAGDTGELFF. Written as DNA, the CDR3 is TGCAGCGCCAGGGGACTAGCGGGAGATACCGGGGAGCTGTTTTTT.

The rearrangement uses TRBV4-2 and TRBJ1-5; tentatively, D is TRBD1 (6 bases). The CDR3 length is 16 residues. In germline, CDR1 is LGHNA, CDR2 YNFKEQ. Trimming cost V 4 bases and J 6 bases, with 19 bases left between them. As DNA, the CDR3 is TGTGCCAGCAGCCCCCTCCGGGACACCGGATCTCAGCCCCAGCATTTT. Its translation is CASSPLRDTGSQPQHF.